This entry features one T cell receptor beta chain sequence. As yet, its antigen is unknown. Unique molecular identifiers were attached to individual cDNA molecules during library preparation. Via MiXCR, TCRdb re-called the RACE reads, giving one row per CDR3 protein. The sample contains about 160,000 distinct CDR3 sequences, about a quarter of which appear only once. Noted time point: patch test 3, about 24 weeks after DPC sensitization. Noted treatment: therapeutic diphenylcyclopropenone sensitization with weekly scalp DPC. Ahead of applying each patch test, blood was sampled. This sample is part of a study of human T cells and chemical hapten exposure. At the level of the study: Per-sample TCR yield variation was attributed mainly to small pooled library volume differences. Findings and caveats of the study: TCRs at a frequency above 1 in 1000 stayed unchanged with DPC sensitization.

V shed 4 bases and J 5 bases; nucleotides not matched to a gene: 10. The germline V gene has CDR1 SGHRS and CDR2 YFSETQ. The CDR3 contains 16 residues. This specimen consisted of whole blood, obtained in connection with sensitization to the hapten diphenylcyclopropenone (DPC). The sequence came from a woman aged 18-30 years with alopecia areata. Some clones in this sample may be carry-over from other donors' samples. V usage is TRBV5-1 and J usage is TRBJ2-1; 9 bases fit TRBD2. CDR3 amino acids: CASSPELAGVDNEQFF. As DNA, the CDR3 is TGCGCCAGCAGCCCCGAGTTAGCGGGGGTTGACAATGAGCAGTTCTTC.